A single sample is the source of the 18 T cell receptor beta chains below, sequenced in a study of spatial heterogeneity in lung cancer (dated by TCRdb to the late 2010s). The investigation overall reported the following: The tumor nonsynonymous mutation count correlated with the number of expanded intratumoral alpha and beta TCRs.

These receptors' targets are unknown. The library came from 5' RACE. The instrument was a NextSeq 500. The raw public reads went through TCRdb reprocessing: fastp at Q25, MiXCR clone calling, in-frame beta chains kept. Merged by CDR3 protein, the rows form single entries marked with the most common genes and DNA. The sample records around 8,800 distinct CDR3 sequences, roughly 5% of which are singletons. Clones ranked in the top ten supply around 10% of the sample. This sample's time point label indicates: sample taken at primary tumor resection. This specimen consisted of lung tumor tissue, obtained at surgery. These receptors all stem from a female donor with early-stage non-small cell lung cancer.

This clonotype was seen repeatedly, ten times or more. This sequence joins TRBV20-1 and TRBJ2-5; TRBD1 might be the D (6 bases). Trimming removed 4 bases from V and 5 bases from J, with 17 bases in between. The CDR3 totals 14 residues. Germline CDR1 is DFQATT and CDR2 is SNEGSKA (reference sequence). As DNA, the CDR3 is TGCAGTGCTACCAAGGGGGACGGTGGGGAGACCCAGTACTTC. It yields the protein CSATKGDGGETQYF.

This chain's CDR3 is CASSLEGVNEQFF. CDR3 in DNA: TGCGCCAGCAGCTTGGAGGGGGTCAATGAGCAGTTCTTC. The chain is built from TRBV5-1 and TRBJ2-1; a weak D match, TRBD1 (6 bases). The CDR3 is 13 amino acids. Deletions cut 0 bases from V and 6 bases from J, with 7 bases between. The V gene's germline CDR1 is SGHRS and CDR2 YFSETQ. Using reference TRBV5-1 and TRBJ2-1 for the parts outside the CDR3, the full variable domain is KAGVTQTPRYLIKTRGQQVTLSCSPISGHRSVSWYQQTPGQGLQFLFEYFSETQRNKGNFPGRFSGRQFSNSRSEMNVSTLELGDSALYLCASSLEGVNEQFFGPGTRLTVL.

By frequency in the sample, this clonotype is medium-sized (0.01 to 0.1%). The chain combines TRBV4-2 with TRBJ2-1; D remains ambiguous. Trimming removed 2 bases from V and 10 bases from J, with 6 bases in between. This CDR3 is built from 11 residues. CDR1 is LGHNA and CDR2 is YNFKEQ in the germline V gene. The DNA of the CDR3 is TGTGCCAGCAGCCAACTGGAGGAGCAGTTCTTC. Translating gives CASSQLEEQFF.

The table lists this clonotype with many counts. The chain carries TRBV15 and TRBJ2-5; TRBD2 matches 8 bases. This CDR3 has 15 amino acids. The germline V gene has CDR1 LNHNV and CDR2 YYDKDF (reference sequence). With 5 bases clipped from V and 5 bases from J, the junction kept 10 bases outside the gene matches. CDR3 residues: CATSGNGRAEETQYF. The CDR3 DNA sequence: TGTGCCACCAGCGGCAACGGGAGGGCCGAGGAGACCCAGTACTTC.

This clonotype is termed medium-sized. The chain employs TRBV10-1 and TRBJ2-3; D not resolved. The CDR3 has 13 residues. The germline V and J ends were trimmed by 6 bases and 5 bases, with 12 bases remaining between them. The V gene's germline CDR1 is WNHNN and CDR2 SYGVQD (reference sequence). The CDR3 nucleotides are TGCGCCAGCAGGGCCCTCTTTGAAGATACGCAGTATTTT. This sequence encodes CASRALFEDTQYF.

By frequency in the sample, this clonotype is medium-sized (0.01 to 0.1%). This CDR3 reads CASTRVLNTEAFF. DNA for the CDR3: TGTGCCAGCACAAGGGTCTTGAACACTGAAGCTTTCTTT. This chain links TRBV6-1 with TRBJ1-1; D is uncertain. V was pared by 7 bases and J by 0 bases, with 9 bases between. The germline gives CDR1 MNHNS, CDR2 SASEGT. The CDR3 sequence is 13 residues long.

This clonotype was seen at least ten times. In DNA form, the CDR3 reads TGCAGTGCTAGAGATCAGGTACAAAACTACGAGCAGTACTTC. It encodes CSARDQVQNYEQYF. The chain carries TRBV20-1 and TRBJ2-7; D is unresolved. V shed 0 bases and J shed 3 bases, with 12 bases lying between them. Germline lookup yields CDR1 DFQATT and CDR2 SNEGSKA (reference sequence). The CDR3 contains 14 residues.

This clonotype is deemed medium-sized. The chain has TRBV28 and TRBJ2-3; no clear D gene. The CDR3 totals 12 residues. V was cut by 7 bases and J by 6 bases, with 11 bases left in between. Germline CDR1 is MDHEN and CDR2 is SYDVKM. CDR3 in amino acids: CASKGGRDTQYF. CDR3 nucleotide sequence: TGTGCCAGCAAAGGCGGTAGGGATACGCAGTATTTT.

In this sample, this clonotype turned up many times. The V gene is TRBV5-1, the J gene TRBJ2-2, with 8 bases lining up with TRBD1. J was trimmed by 4 bases and V by 2 bases; bases with no gene match: 1. Germline CDR1 reads SGHRS; CDR2 reads YFSETQ. This CDR3 is 14 amino acids long. CDR3 nucleotides: TGCGCCAGCAGCTTACAGGGGGGCACCGGGGAGCTGTTTTTT. It specifies CASSLQGGTGELFF.

In its sample, this clonotype was seen many times. The chain recombines TRBV12-5 with TRBJ1-1; no clear D. The CDR3 runs 13 residues. Germline V CDR1 and CDR2: LGHNT, FRNRAP. V shed 1 base and J shed 8 bases, with 11 bases lying between them. The CDR3 here is CASGLAYFSEAFF. The CDR3 DNA sequence: TGTGCTAGTGGTTTGGCTTACTTTTCCGAAGCTTTCTTT.

This clonotype was counted ten times or more. The rearrangement links TRBV5-1 to TRBJ2-1; 7 bases fit TRBD1. Germline V gene lookup returns CDR1 SGHRS and CDR2 YFSETQ. V lost 3 bases to trimming and J lost 8 bases; unmatched junction nucleotides: 8. The CDR3 runs 14 residues. CDR3 region: CASSSTGQLDEQFF. The CDR3, as DNA: TGCGCCAGCAGCTCGACAGGGCAGTTGGATGAGCAGTTCTTC.

This clonotype was detected a few times. The rearrangement uses TRBV18 and TRBJ1-2, with 10 bases matching TRBD1. This CDR3 region has 14 residues. V shed 3 bases, J shed 3 bases, and the junction held 1 base outside the gene matches. Germline values: CDR1 KGHSH, CDR2 LQKENI. CDR3 nucleotides: TGTGCCAGCTCACCGGGACAGGGGTACTATGGCTACACCTTC. Its protein is CASSPGQGYYGYTF. Drawing the rest from reference TRBV18 and TRBJ1-2, the complete variable domain is NAGVMQNPRHLVRRRGQEARLRCSPMKGHSHVYWYRQLPEEGLKFMVYLQKENIIDESGMPKERFSAEFPKEGPSILRIQQVVRGDSAAYFCASSPGQGYYGYTFGSGTRLTVV.

This clonotype was counted at least ten times. The chain recombines TRBV6-5 with TRBJ1-3; no firm D call. CDR3 length equals 12 residues. V lost 4 bases and J lost 4, with 5 bases in between. Looked up from germline, CDR1 is MNHEY and CDR2 is SVGAGI. The CDR3: CASSSQGNTIYF. The CDR3 DNA sequence: TGTGCCAGCAGTTCTCAGGGAAACACCATATATTTT.

This clonotype has a count of ten or more. This chain joins TRBV7-8 and TRBJ2-1; D ambiguous. The germline gives CDR1 SGHVS, CDR2 FQNEAQ. The CDR3 runs 11 residues. Trimming took 1 base from V and 10 from J, leaving 5 bases between them. CDR3 sequence reads: CASSLEKEQFF. CDR3 sequence (DNA): TGTGCCAGCAGCTTAGAGAAAGAGCAGTTCTTC.

By share of the sample, this clonotype is medium-sized (0.01 to 0.1%). The CDR3 sequence is CASSNSGGSTDTQYF. In nucleotides, the CDR3 is TGTGCCAGCAGTAATAGCGGGGGGAGCACAGATACGCAGTATTTT. This chain links TRBV5-6 with TRBJ2-3, with TRBD2 matching 10 bases. Germline V gene sequence: CDR1 SGHDT, CDR2 YYEEEE. CDR3 length equals 15 residues. V dropped 5 bases and J dropped 0; count of bases not matched to a gene: 3.

This clonotype occurred many times. One end of the junction is discordant with germline, which a read error may explain. The chain joins TRBV7-2 to TRBJ1-5; TRBD1 might be the D (6 bases). CDR3 length: 15 amino acids. Germline-derived CDR1 and CDR2 are SGHTA and FQGNSA. The CDR3 DNA follows: TGTGCCAGCAGCTTAGCGGGCAGGGGCAACCAGCCCCAGCATTTT. Translated: CASSLAGRGNQPQHF. Full variable domain (rest looked up from reference TRBV7-2 and TRBJ1-5): GAGVSQSPSNKVTEKGKDVELRCDPISGHTALYWYRQSLGQGLEFLIYFQGNSAPDKSGLPSDRFSAERTGGSVSTLTIQRTQQEDSAVYLCASSLAGRGNQPQHFGDGTRLSIL.

This clonotype appeared many times. This sequence joins TRBV30 and TRBJ1-1; D may be TRBD1 (6 bases). The V end was cut by 3 bases, the J end by 6 bases, with 14 bases between. The germline V gene encodes CDR1 GTSNPN and CDR2 SVGIG (reference sequence). The CDR3 covers 13 residues. This CDR3 is CAWRGLGGSEAFF. CDR3 nucleotides: TGTGCCTGGAGAGGTCTGGGGGGCTCTGAAGCTTTCTTT.

This clonotype has ten or more counts. V and J are TRBV28 and TRBJ2-2; 8 bases agree with TRBD2. CDR1 and CDR2 from the germline V gene are MDHEN and SYDVKM. This CDR3 comprises 15 residues. Trimming took 3 bases from V and 7 from J; bases not matched to a gene: 7. As DNA, the CDR3 is TGTGCCAGCAGTTTTCGGCGGGAGGTCGGCGGGGAGCTGTTTTTT. This gives the protein CASSFRREVGGELFF.